The 8 T cell receptor beta chains in this list originate from one sample, sequenced in a study of OX40 agonist ivuxolimab in advanced cancers. The data were produced by immunoSEQ multiplex PCR, yet TCRdb's version contains in-frame clones alone and is incomplete. The repertoire holds 45,000 or so clones, with 80% as singletons. The material sequenced was CD4+ or CD8+ T cells sorted from blood, taken in a trial of the OX40 agonist ivuxolimab. The receptors originated from an adult with an advanced solid tumor such as melanoma, head and neck, liver or kidney cancer.

This clone appeared a few times. CDR3 loop: CASSRDRSNTEAFF. DNA of the CDR3: TGTGCCAGCAGCCGGGACAGGTCGAACACTGAAGCTTTCTTT. The chain recombines TRBV7-9 with TRBJ1-1, with TRBD1 matching over 8 bases. The germline CDR1 and CDR2 sequences are SEHNR and FQNEAQ (reference sequence). CDR3 size: 14 residues. The V segment lost 5 bases and the J segment 1 base; nucleotides outside the gene matches: 3. The full variable domain, with the rest looked up from reference TRBV7-9 and TRBJ1-1, is DTGVSQNPRHKITKRGQNVTFRCDPISEHNRLYWYRQTLGQGPEFLTYFQNEAQLEKSRLLSDRFSAERPKGSFSTLEIQRTEQGDSAMYLCASSRDRSNTEAFFGQGTRLTVV.

The J gene is TRBJ2-5, the V gene TRBV2; a possible D gene is TRBD2 (7 bases). TRBJ2-7 explains the end of the DNA better; the J call may be wrong. Germline CDR1 SNHLY, CDR2 FYNNEI. The CDR3 runs 16 residues. CDR3 DNA sequence: TGTGCCAGCAGGGGGTTCGGCGGGGGCAAATCCTACGAGCAGTACTTC. Its protein product is CASRGFGGGKSYEQYF.

The V call is TRBV11-3, the J call TRBJ2-3, with 12 bases that match TRBD2. CDR3 size: 16 residues. Germline-derived CDR1 and CDR2 are SGHNT and YENEEA. V shed 4 bases, J shed 2 bases, and the junction held 4 bases outside the gene matches. The CDR3 DNA reads TGTGCCAGCAGCTCCGGACTAGCGGGGAACACAGATACGCAGTATTTT. It yields the protein CASSSGLAGNTDTQYF.

The rearrangement links TRBV7-9 to TRBJ2-2, with D hard to call. Germline CDR1 reads SEHNR; CDR2 reads FQNEAQ (reference sequence). The CDR3 consists of 15 residues. V lost 5 bases and J lost 2, with 12 bases in between. The chain's CDR3 is CASSPHAFNTGELFF. The CDR3 DNA follows: TGTGCCAGCAGCCCTCACGCGTTTAACACCGGGGAGCTGTTTTTT.

The V gene is TRBV25-1, the J gene TRBJ2-1; D is perhaps TRBD2 (6 bases). The CDR3 loop spans 17 amino acids. Germline V CDR1 and CDR2: MGHDK, SYGVNS. V lost 0 bases, J lost 0 bases, and 12 bases lay in between. The CDR3 region has the DNA TGTGCCAGCAGTGAATATCGATTTAGCGGCTCCTACAATGAGCAGTTCTTC. It is translated as CASSEYRFSGSYNEQFF.

The genes are TRBV29-1 and TRBJ2-5; 7 bases align to TRBD1. The length of the CDR3 is 14 residues. Germline-derived CDR1 and CDR2 are SQVTM and ANQGSEA. The ends lost 7 bases at V and 1 base at J; junction bases unmatched: 9. The CDR3 region is CSAADRPFQETQYF. As DNA, the CDR3 is TGCAGCGCAGCGGACAGGCCATTCCAAGAGACCCAGTACTTC.

The gene calls are TRBV19 and TRBJ1-2; no definite D call. V lost 7 bases, J lost 0 bases, and 12 bases lay in between. In germline, CDR1 is LNHDA, CDR2 SQIVND (reference sequence). This CDR3 has 14 amino acids. The CDR3 protein is CASKSGQANYGYTF. The CDR3 DNA is TGTGCCAGTAAAAGCGGGCAAGCTAACTATGGCTACACCTTC.

This clone has just a few counts. This chain connects TRBV18 to TRBJ2-7; D unresolved. Germline V gene data show CDR1 as KGHSH and CDR2 as LQKENI. V lost 2 bases and J lost 2, with 7 bases in between. The CDR3 contains 13 residues. The CDR3 spells CASSPSVAYEQYF. Here the CDR3 DNA reads TGTGCCAGCTCACCATCTGTAGCCTACGAGCAGTACTTC. The variable domain in full, completed from reference TRBV18 and TRBJ2-7, reads NAGVMQNPRHLVRRRGQEARLRCSPMKGHSHVYWYRQLPEEGLKFMVYLQKENIIDESGMPKERFSAEFPKEGPSILRIQQVVRGDSAAYFCASSPSVAYEQYFGPGTRLTVT.